The subject of this entry is one TCR beta chain. The data were obtained in a study of blood T cell repertoires in COVID-19. At the level of the study: There were acute and convalescent COVID-19 samples, and they came from the United States, Italy and Spain. In each case, the material was cDNA or gDNA derived from T cells, B-cell-depleted T cells, or PBMCs.

There are 12 residues in the CDR3. Germline V lookup: CDR1 SGHVS, CDR2 FQNEAQ. V gave up 5 bases and J gave up 13 bases; unmatched junction bases: 8. Original methodology: Reference gene primer amplification gave nucleated cell count estimates. Data came from immunoSEQ multiplex PCR; TCRdb stores just in-frame clones and leaves some out. V, J and clone size reflect that table, while D and trimming were determined from the DNA. The sample holds 90,000 to 130,000 clones, approximately 84% seen once. The receptor was derived from a man aged 40-49 years with acute or convalescent COVID-19. Sequencing used peripheral blood. This chain uses TRBV7-8 with TRBJ2-5; TRBD2 agrees at 9 bases. CDR3 amino acids: CASSPRLAGLYF. CDR3 bases: TGTGCCAGCAGCCCCCGGCTAGCGGGGTTGTACTTC.